This T cell receptor beta chain came from a study of blood T cell repertoires in COVID-19. Study information: Whether acute or convalescent, the COVID-19 samples came from the United States, Italy and Spain. PBMCs, B-cell-depleted T cells, or T cells were the source of the cDNA or gDNA that made up the material.

Authors' processing steps: Scientists estimated how many nucleated cells there were by amplifying reference gene primers. Here immunoSEQ multiplex PCR was the method, and the copy in TCRdb shows in-frame clones only, minus some. That table gives V, J and clone size, and the DNA gave D and trimming. The top ten clones hold over 2% of a sample with 140,000 to 150,000 clones, 88% of them seen once. The CDR3 length is 14 residues. The V end lost 3 bases, the J end lost 12 bases, and 18 bases lay between the germline ends. Germline V CDR1 and CDR2: SGHTA, FQGTGA. The sample consisted of peripheral blood. The rearrangement joins TRBV7-3 to TRBJ2-1; possibly TRBD2 for D (5 bases). The TCR sequence derives from a human donor in a cohort sampled during active COVID-19. The CDR3 sequence: CASSLAIAGSGQFF. CDR3 nucleotides: TGTGCCAGCAGCTTGGCCATTGCGGGTTCCGGGCAGTTCTTC.